The clone carrying this T cell receptor beta chain has just a few counts. Its antigen remains unknown. Generation of TCR beta libraries employed quantitative 5'-RACE incorporating molecular barcodes. TCRdb recomputed calls from the 5' RACE reads with MiXCR, one row per CDR3 protein. The table includes a few hundred thousand distinct CDR3 sequences, 7.3% detected once. The data were taken from a study of CD8 T cells in ankylosing spondylitis. This CDR3 contains 16 residues. From germline, CDR1 is LGHNA and CDR2 YSLEER. The V gene lost 1 base and the J gene lost 6 bases, with 16 bases spanning the gap. Study results and limitations: Blood from ankylosing spondylitis patients appeared to carry a characteristic roughly 8-variant TCR beta motif.

The sequenced sample consisted of blood, either unsorted or a sorted T cell fraction (not recorded which). The rearrangement joins TRBV4-3 to TRBJ2-1; D possibly uses TRBD1 or TRBD2 (5 bases each). The sequence derives from a male donor with ankylosing spondylitis. The CDR3 DNA reads as TGCGCCAGCAGCCAAGTACGGGGCACCCGGTTCAATGAGCAGTTCTTC. Its protein is CASSQVRGTRFNEQFF.